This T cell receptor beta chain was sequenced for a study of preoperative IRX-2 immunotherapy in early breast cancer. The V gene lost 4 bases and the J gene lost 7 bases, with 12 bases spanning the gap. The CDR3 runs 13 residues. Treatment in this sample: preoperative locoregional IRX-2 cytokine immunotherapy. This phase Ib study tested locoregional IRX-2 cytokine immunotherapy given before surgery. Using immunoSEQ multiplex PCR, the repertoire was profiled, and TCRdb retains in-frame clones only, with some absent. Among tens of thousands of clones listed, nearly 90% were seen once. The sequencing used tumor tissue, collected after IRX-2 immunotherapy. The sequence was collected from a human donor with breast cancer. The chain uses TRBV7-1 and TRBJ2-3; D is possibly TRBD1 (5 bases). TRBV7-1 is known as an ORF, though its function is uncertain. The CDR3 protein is CASSLGAANTQYF. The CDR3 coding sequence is TGTGCCAGCAGCTTAGGGGCCGCAAATACGCAGTATTTT.